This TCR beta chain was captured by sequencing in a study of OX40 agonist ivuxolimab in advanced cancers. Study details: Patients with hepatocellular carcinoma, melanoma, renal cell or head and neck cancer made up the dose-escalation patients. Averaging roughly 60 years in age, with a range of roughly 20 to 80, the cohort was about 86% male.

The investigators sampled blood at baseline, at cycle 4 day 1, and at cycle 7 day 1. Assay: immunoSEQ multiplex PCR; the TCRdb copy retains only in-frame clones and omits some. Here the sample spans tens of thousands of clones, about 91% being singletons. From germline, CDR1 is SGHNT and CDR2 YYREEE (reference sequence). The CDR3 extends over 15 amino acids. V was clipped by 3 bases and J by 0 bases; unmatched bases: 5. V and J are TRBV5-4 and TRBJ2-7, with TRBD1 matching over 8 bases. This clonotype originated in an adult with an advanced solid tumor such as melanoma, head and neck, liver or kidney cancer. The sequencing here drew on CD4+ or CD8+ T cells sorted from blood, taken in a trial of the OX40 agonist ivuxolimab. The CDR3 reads CASSYRDRSSYEQYF. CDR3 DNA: TGTGCCAGCAGCTATCGGGACAGGAGCTCCTACGAGCAGTACTTC.